This T cell receptor beta chain comes out of a study of blood T cell repertoires in COVID-19. Study context: Samples of COVID-19 (acute and convalescent) were obtained from the United States, Italy and Spain. PBMCs, B-cell-depleted T cells, or T cells were the source of the cDNA or gDNA that made up the material.

Per the study methods: Reference gene primer amplification in the assay estimated nucleated cell counts. TCRdb's table, derived via immunoSEQ multiplex PCR, lists solely in-frame clones and lacks some. V, J and clone size reflect that table, while D and trimming were determined from the DNA. The sample contains fewer than 75,000 clones, around four fifths of which appear only once. This sequence originates from a human donor in a cohort sampled during active COVID-19. Sample: peripheral blood.

CDR3 in amino acids: CASSLDGLAGPQHF. Written as DNA, the CDR3 is TGTGCCAGCAGCTTAGATGGCCTAGCGGGGCCCCAGCATTTT. The rearrangement joins TRBV7-6 to TRBJ1-5; D ambiguous. CDR3 length: 14 amino acids. From germline, CDR1 is SGHVS and CDR2 FNYEAQ. V lost 1 base and J lost 9, with 13 bases in between. Combining the CDR3 with reference TRBV7-6 and TRBJ1-5 gives the whole variable domain GAGVSQSPRYKVTKRGQDVALRCDPISGHVSLYWYRQALGQGPEFLTYFNYEAQQDKSGLPNDRFSAERPEGSISTLTIQRTEQRDSAMYRCASSLDGLAGPQHFGDGTRLSIL.